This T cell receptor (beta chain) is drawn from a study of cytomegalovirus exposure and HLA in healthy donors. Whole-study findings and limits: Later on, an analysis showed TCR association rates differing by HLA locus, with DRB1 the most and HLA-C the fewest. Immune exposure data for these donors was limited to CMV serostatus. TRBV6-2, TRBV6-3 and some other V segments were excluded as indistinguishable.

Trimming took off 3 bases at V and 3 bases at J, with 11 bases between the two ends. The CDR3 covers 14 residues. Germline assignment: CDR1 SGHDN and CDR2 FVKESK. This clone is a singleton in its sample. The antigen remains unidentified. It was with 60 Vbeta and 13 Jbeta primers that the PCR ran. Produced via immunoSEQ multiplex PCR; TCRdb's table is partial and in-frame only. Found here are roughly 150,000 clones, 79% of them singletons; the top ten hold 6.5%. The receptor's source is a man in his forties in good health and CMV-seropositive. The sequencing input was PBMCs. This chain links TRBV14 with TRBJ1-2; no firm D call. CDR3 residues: CASSHEGRDYGYTF. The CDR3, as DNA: TGTGCCAGCAGCCATGAAGGGAGGGACTATGGCTACACCTTC.